In this sample, the clone carrying this T cell receptor beta chain turned up once. Its antigen remains unidentified. Sample treatment: 10-day PBMC culture with coronavirus spike peptide pools or control peptides (ViraFEST assay). The data are from a study of vaccination and CD4 T cells after COVID-19. Turning to the study itself: Post-vaccine specimens were obtained a median roughly 70 days after dose two (range 14 to 241). The authors exposed cells to overlapping spike peptides derived from SARS-CoV-2, HCoV-NL63, HCoV-OC43 and HCoV-229E. Study-level points and caveats: Only relatively few convalescent patients were studied, and early post-infection timepoints were not analyzed.

Cultured CD4+ T cell DNA underwent sequencing with the Oncomine TCR Beta short-read assay. Scientists extracted genomic DNA from CD4+ T cells grown in culture. One entry per CDR3 protein results from TCRdb running MiXCR on the PCR reads. The profile covers over 20,000 distinct CDR3 sequences, with less than 50% appearing a single time and 5.5% taken by the ten largest. Germline CDR1 is LNHNV and CDR2 is YYDKDF (reference sequence). Trimming pared 3 bases from V and 2 bases from J, leaving 14 bases between. This CDR3 contains 15 residues. The TCR comes from a human donor who had recovered from COVID-19. The chain uses TRBV15 and TRBJ2-7; D is perhaps TRBD1 (8 bases). Input material: CD4+ T cells from blood, cultured in vitro. The CDR3 sequence: CATSRSTGGAYEQYF. CDR3 coding DNA: TGTGCCACCAGCAGGTCAACAGGGGGGGCCTACGAGCAGTACTTC.